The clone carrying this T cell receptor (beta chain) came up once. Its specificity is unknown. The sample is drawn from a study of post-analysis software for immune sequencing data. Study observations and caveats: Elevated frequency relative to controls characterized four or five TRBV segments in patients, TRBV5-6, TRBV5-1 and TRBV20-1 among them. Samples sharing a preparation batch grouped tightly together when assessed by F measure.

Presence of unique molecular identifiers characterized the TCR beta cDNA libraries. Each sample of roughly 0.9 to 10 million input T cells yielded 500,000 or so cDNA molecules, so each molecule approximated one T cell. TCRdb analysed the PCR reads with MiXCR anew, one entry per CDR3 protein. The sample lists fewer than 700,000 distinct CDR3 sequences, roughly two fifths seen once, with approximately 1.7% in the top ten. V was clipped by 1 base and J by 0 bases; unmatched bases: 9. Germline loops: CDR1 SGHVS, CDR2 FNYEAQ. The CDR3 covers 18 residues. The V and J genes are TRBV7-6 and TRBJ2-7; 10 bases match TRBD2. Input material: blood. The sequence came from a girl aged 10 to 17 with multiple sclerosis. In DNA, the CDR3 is TGTGCCAGCAGCTTAGGAGCGGGAGGGCCACCGAGCTCCTACGAGCAGTACTTC. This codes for CASSLGAGGPPSSYEQYF.